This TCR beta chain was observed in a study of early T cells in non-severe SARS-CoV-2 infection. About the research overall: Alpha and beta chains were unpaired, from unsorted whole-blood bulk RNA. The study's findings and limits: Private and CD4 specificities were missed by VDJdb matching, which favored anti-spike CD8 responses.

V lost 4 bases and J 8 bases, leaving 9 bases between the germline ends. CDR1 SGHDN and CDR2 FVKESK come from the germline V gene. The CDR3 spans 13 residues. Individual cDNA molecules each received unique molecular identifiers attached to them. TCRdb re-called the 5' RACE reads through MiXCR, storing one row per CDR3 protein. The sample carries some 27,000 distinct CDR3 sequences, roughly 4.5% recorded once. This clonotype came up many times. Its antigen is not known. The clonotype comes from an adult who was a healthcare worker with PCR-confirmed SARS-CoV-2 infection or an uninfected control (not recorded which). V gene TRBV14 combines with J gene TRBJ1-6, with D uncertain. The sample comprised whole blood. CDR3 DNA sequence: TGTGCCAGCAGCCTCACCTGGGATTCACCCCTCCACTTT. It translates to CASSLTWDSPLHF.